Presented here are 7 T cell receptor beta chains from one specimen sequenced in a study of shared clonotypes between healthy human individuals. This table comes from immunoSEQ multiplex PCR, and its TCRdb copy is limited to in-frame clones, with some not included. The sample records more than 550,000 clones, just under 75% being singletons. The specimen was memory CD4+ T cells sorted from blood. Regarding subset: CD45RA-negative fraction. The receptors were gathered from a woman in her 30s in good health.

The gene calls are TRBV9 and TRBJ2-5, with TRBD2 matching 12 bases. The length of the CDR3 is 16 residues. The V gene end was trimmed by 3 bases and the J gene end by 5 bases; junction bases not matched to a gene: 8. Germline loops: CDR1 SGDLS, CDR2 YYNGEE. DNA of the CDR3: TGTGCCAGCAGCGCTTTCCTAGCGGGAGGGGCGGAGACCCAGTACTTC. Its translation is CASSAFLAGGAETQYF.

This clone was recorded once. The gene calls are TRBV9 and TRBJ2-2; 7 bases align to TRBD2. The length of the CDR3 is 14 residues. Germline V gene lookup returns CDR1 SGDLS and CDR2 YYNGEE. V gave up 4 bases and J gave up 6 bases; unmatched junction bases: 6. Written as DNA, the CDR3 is TGTGCCAGCAGCCCAACTACTAGCGCCGGGGAGCTGTTTTTT. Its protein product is CASSPTTSAGELFF.

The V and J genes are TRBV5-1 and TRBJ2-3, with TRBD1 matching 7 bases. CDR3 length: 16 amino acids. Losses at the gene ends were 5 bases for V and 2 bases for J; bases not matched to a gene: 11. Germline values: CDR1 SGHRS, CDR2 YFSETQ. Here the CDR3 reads CASRFGDRSYTDTQYF. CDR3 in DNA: TGCGCCAGCAGGTTCGGGGACAGATCTTACACAGATACGCAGTATTTT.

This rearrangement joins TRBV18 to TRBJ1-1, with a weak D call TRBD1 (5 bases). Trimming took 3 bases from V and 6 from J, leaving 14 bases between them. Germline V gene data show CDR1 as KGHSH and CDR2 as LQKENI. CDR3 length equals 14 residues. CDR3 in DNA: TGTGCCAGCTCACCGACAGCCTTGAATCCTGAAGCTTTCTTT. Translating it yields CASSPTALNPEAFF.

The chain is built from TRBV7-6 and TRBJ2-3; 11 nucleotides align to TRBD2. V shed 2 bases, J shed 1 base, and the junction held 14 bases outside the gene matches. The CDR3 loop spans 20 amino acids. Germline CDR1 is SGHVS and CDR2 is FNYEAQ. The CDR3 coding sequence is TGTGCCAGCAGCTTACACGACCCGTTGACTAGCGGGATACGCACAGATACGCAGTATTTT. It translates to CASSLHDPLTSGIRTDTQYF.

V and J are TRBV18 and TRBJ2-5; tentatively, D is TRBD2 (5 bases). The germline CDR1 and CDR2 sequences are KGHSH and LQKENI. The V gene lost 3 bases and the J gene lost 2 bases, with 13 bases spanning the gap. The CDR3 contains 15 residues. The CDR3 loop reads CASSPNRGLQETQYF. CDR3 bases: TGTGCCAGCTCACCTAACCGCGGGTTACAAGAGACCCAGTACTTC.

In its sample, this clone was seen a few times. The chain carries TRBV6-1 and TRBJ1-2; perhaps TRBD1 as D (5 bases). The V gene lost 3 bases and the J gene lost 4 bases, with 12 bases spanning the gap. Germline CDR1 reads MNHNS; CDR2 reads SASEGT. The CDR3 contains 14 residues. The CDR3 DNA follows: TGTGCCAGCAGTGATGGTACAGGCGGCTATGGCTACACCTTC. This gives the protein CASSDGTGGYGYTF.